What follows describes a single T cell receptor beta chain. This record belongs to a study of blood T cell repertoires in COVID-19. Clones were sequenced by immunoSEQ multiplex PCR, and TCRdb holds only the in-frame ones, with some missing. The data show about 110,000 clones, 65% to 90% seen once. CDR1 SQVTM and CDR2 ANQGSEA come from the germline V gene. Trimming cost V 6 bases and J 8 bases; bases outside gene matches: 18. The CDR3 covers 16 residues. The TCR sequence derives from a man aged 80 or over with acute or convalescent COVID-19. Sequenced: peripheral blood. The chain links TRBV29-1 to TRBJ2-4; 8 nucleotides align to TRBD2. The CDR3 nucleotides are TGCAGCGTCGGCATATCGGGACTAGGGGTCAGAGACATTCAGTACTTC. Residues: CSVGISGLGVRDIQYF.